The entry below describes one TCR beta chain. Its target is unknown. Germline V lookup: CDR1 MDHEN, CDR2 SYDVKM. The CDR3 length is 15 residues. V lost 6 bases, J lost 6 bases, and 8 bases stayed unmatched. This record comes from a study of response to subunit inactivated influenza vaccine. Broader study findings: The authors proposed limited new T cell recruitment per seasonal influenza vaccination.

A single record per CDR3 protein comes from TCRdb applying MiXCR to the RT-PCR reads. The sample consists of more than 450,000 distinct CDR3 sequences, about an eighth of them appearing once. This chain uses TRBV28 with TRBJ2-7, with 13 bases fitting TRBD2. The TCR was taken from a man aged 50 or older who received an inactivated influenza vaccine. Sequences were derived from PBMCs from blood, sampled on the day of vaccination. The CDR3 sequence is CASRTSGRALGEQYF. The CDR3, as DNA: TGTGCCAGCAGAACTAGCGGGAGGGCTCTCGGCGAGCAGTACTTC.